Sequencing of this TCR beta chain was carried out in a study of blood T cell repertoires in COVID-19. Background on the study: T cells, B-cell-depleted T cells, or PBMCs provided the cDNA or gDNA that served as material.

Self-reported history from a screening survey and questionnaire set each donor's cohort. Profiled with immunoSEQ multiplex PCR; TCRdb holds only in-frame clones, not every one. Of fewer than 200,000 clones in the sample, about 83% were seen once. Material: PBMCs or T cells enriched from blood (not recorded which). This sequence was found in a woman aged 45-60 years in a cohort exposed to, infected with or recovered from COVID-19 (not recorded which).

The CDR3 loop reads CASSYDTTKNIQYF. CDR3 DNA sequence: TGTGCCAGCAGTTACGACACCACCAAAAACATTCAGTACTTC. The chain is built from TRBV6-2 or TRBV6-3 and TRBJ2-4, with no clear D. The V end lost 2 bases, the J end lost 2 bases, and 7 bases lay between the germline ends. The CDR3 runs to 14 residues. CDR1 is MNHEY, CDR2 SVGEGT, per germline.